This T cell receptor beta chain was documented in a study of sequential checkpoint blockade in melanoma. Study information: After both sequences, patients received maintenance nivolumab.

Regarding treatment: randomized to nivolumab then ipilimumab (arm A) or the reverse (arm B). Patients had received no earlier DNA-damaging chemotherapy. Live CD3+CD8+ CD19− CD56− cells were sorted from PBMCs. The assay was immunoSEQ multiplex PCR, and TCRdb's table has in-frame clones only and misses some. The sample shows around 13,000 clones, approximately 69% of them seen only once. CDR3 length: 16 amino acids. The germline CDR1 and CDR2 sequences are KGHSH and LQKENI. The ends lost 3 bases at V and 3 bases at J; junction bases unmatched: 11. The TCR comes from a human donor with melanoma. The V call is TRBV18, the J call TRBJ2-7; 7 bases map to TRBD1. The sample was CD8+ T cells sorted from blood (inferred from file names), taken from a patient given nivolumab and ipilimumab in sequence. The CDR3 sequence: CASSPEQGIENYEQYF. The DNA for the CDR3 is TGTGCCAGCTCACCCGAACAGGGGATAGAGAACTACGAGCAGTACTTC.